The clone carrying this T cell receptor beta chain was seen many times. The antigen remains unidentified. The data derive from a study of T cells in Graves' hyperthyroidism and ophthalmopathy. Findings and limits, study-wide: Clonotypes that were expanded in thyroid above 0.001 mostly appeared in blood too. Ophthalmopathy stood apart from stable hyperthyroidism in a 13 V-J model.

Patients showing uncontrolled infection, other autoimmune disease, pregnancy or lactation were ineligible. There were TCR beta CDR3 regions amplified from RNA transcripts. The study used the HTBI primer set for a first-round RT-PCR of the TCR CDR3. MiXCR was run by TCRdb on the multiplex PCR reads, yielding one entry per CDR3 protein. The sample records approximately 700,000 distinct CDR3 sequences, just under 45% being singletons. This CDR3 comprises 12 residues. The J segment lost 2 bases and the V segment lost 7 bases, leaving 4 bases of the junction unmatched. Germline CDR1 SQVTM, CDR2 ANQGSEA. This TCR derives from an adult man with Graves' disease, either hyperthyroidism or ophthalmopathy (not recorded which). The chain links TRBV29-1 to TRBJ1-2; 7 bases fit TRBD1. The sequenced sample was peripheral blood or thyroid tissue (not recorded which). The CDR3 sequence is CSALTGNYGYTF. CDR3 nucleotide sequence: TGCAGCGCCCTGACAGGGAACTATGGCTACACCTTC.